The clone carrying this T cell receptor beta chain was detected a few times. Its target is unknown. The sample comes from a study of T cell responses to AZD1222 COVID-19 vaccine. Study at large: Second-dose timings of about 4 or about 12 weeks were pooled. General study points: Just a handful of AZD1222 recipients tested seropositive at baseline. The donor group comprised mostly white British people and more females; the analysis possibly underestimated clonal diversity. Spike-specific TCR breadth and depth both grew after two AZD1222 doses.

Germline-derived CDR1 and CDR2 are GTSNPN and SVGIG (reference sequence). CDR3 length equals 14 residues. Trimming shortened V by 1 base and J by 5 bases, and 9 bases separated the two germline ends. The data were produced by immunoSEQ multiplex PCR, yet TCRdb's version contains in-frame clones alone and is incomplete. The sample consists of about 99,000 clones, around 92% of them appearing once. Sequenced here: peripheral blood, sampled on day 0 of AZD1222 vaccination. The sequence was collected from an adult in good health. The rearrangement uses TRBV30 and TRBJ1-6; possibly TRBD1 for D (6 bases). CDR3: CAWSEGQHNSPLHF. As DNA, the CDR3 is TGTGCCTGGAGTGAGGGACAACATAATTCACCCCTCCACTTT.